This record covers a single T cell receptor (beta chain). These data originate in a study of blood T cell repertoires in COVID-19. The wider study: Sample material is recorded as cDNA or gDNA derived from T cells, B-cell-depleted T cells, or PBMCs.

The CDR3 is 11 residues long. Germline CDR1 reads DFQATT; CDR2 reads SNEGSKA (reference sequence). The ends were cut back, 3 bases at V and 4 bases at J, with 7 bases in the middle. Here immunoSEQ multiplex PCR was the method, and the copy in TCRdb shows in-frame clones only, minus some. This table has 100,000 to 150,000 clones, around 80% appearing once. The sequence was obtained from a woman aged 45-59 years with acute or convalescent COVID-19. The chain uses TRBV20-1 and TRBJ2-7; D is undetermined. The sequencing input was peripheral blood. The CDR3 loop is CSASPVYEQYF. DNA for the CDR3: TGCAGTGCTAGTCCAGTATACGAGCAGTACTTC.